Sequencing of this T cell receptor (beta chain) was carried out in a study of shared clonotypes between healthy human individuals. Naive-designated CD8 cells lacked CD45RO, were positively enriched for CCR7, and omitted terminally differentiated effector memory CD45RA+ cells. The donors were all Caucasian adults (living in Nashville, Tennessee). Profiling relied on immunoSEQ multiplex PCR, and the TCRdb table lists in-frame clones only, not all of them. Among about 2.1 million clones listed, 90% to 95% were seen once. The CDR3 runs 21 residues. Germline values: CDR1 SNHLY, CDR2 FYNNEI. The V and J ends lost 7 bases and 1 base, in that order; junction bases with no gene match: 19.

The chain couples TRBV2 to TRBJ2-2; 12 bases align to TRBD2. Sequencing used naive CD8+ T cells from PBMCs. This clonotype was obtained from a man aged 18 to 29 in good health. Some clones in this sample may be carry-over from other donors' samples. Here the CDR3 DNA reads TGTGCCAGCACCCTAGGAAGGACTAGCGGGACCTTCGGGGGGAACACCGGGGAGCTGTTTTTT. Amino acids: CASTLGRTSGTFGGNTGELFF. The full variable domain, rest sourced from reference TRBV2 and TRBJ2-2, is EPEVTQTPSHQVTQMGQEVILRCVPISNHLYFYWYRQILGQKVEFLVSFYNNEISEKSEIFDDQFSVERPDGSNFTLKIRSTKLEDSAMYFCASTLGRTSGTFGGNTGELFFGEGSRLTVL.